Presented here are 4 T cell receptor beta chains from one specimen sequenced in a study of T cell repertoires in cytomegalovirus infection. No antigen has been identified for these receptors. Each CDR3 protein is one row after TCRdb ran MiXCR on the reads. In the table there are 750,000 to 900,000 distinct CDR3 sequences, about 27% of which are singletons. The sample here was cultured CD8+ T cells from PBMCs, taken from culture after CMV antigen stimulation. The receptors derive from a human donor in good health (CMV status not recorded). Some clones in this sample may be carry-over from other donors' samples.

This clonotype showed up many times. The CDR3 region is CASSGTSGSTDTQYF. CDR3 in DNA: TGTGCCAGCAGTGGGACTAGCGGCAGCACAGATACGCAGTATTTT. The V gene is TRBV12-3 or TRBV12-4, the J gene TRBJ2-3, with 11 bases identical to TRBD2. The CDR3 is made up of 15 amino acids. V lost 5 bases to trimming and J lost 0 bases; unmatched junction nucleotides: 1.

The V and J genes are TRBV11-1 and TRBJ2-1; 11 positions agree with TRBD2. CDR3 length: 16 residues. V lost 3 bases and J lost 4; bases outside the gene matches: 5. The V gene's germline CDR1 is SGHAT and CDR2 FQDESV (reference sequence). The CDR3: CASSFISGGEYNEQFF. The CDR3 nucleotides are TGTGCCAGCAGCTTTATTAGCGGGGGGGAATACAATGAGCAGTTCTTC.

The rearrangement links TRBV27 to TRBJ2-7, with TRBD1 identical over 7 bases. The CDR3 covers 14 residues. The V gene's germline CDR1 is MNHEY and CDR2 SMNVEV (reference sequence). With V trimmed by 5 bases and J by 9 bases, 13 bases remained unmatched. The chain's CDR3 is CASSTGQRTFPQYV. CDR3 in DNA: TGTGCCAGCAGTACGGGACAGAGAACATTTCCGCAGTACGTC.

A word on this clonotype: A read error may produce the germline difference seen at one junction end. V gene TRBV7-4 combines with J gene TRBJ2-1, with TRBD2 matching over 7 bases. The CDR3 is made up of 19 amino acids. Per germline, CDR1 SGHVT and CDR2 SQSDAQ. CDR3 residues: CAISAVGRAVDSSYNEQFF. As DNA, the CDR3 is TGTGCCATCAGCGCCGTGGGGAGGGCGGTCGACAGTTCCTACAATGAGCAGTTCTTC.